These 13 T cell receptor beta chains were sequenced from one sample in a study of T-cell reconstitution after alpha-beta-depleted transplantation in children. Preparing the TCRbeta library involved the use of unique molecular identifiers. TCRdb re-called the PCR reads through MiXCR, storing one row per CDR3 protein. The repertoire has just over 950,000 distinct CDR3 sequences, around 30% of them found once; the top ten carry over 25%. Here the sequenced sample was PBMCs, mostly from graft donor cells, taken 360 days after TCRalphabeta/CD19-depleted stem cell transplant. The source is a boy less than two years old who had a stem cell transplant for SCID, so the T cells may come from the graft donor.

This clonotype has ten or more counts. The gene calls are TRBV30 and TRBJ1-5; possible D gene TRBD1, 6 bases. V lost 2 bases and J lost 0, with 11 bases in between. Germline CDR1 and CDR2: GTSNPN and SVGIG (reference sequence). The CDR3 covers 15 residues. This CDR3 is CAWSPRQVSNQPQHF. CDR3 coding DNA: TGTGCCTGGAGTCCTCGACAGGTTAGCAATCAGCCCCAGCATTTT.

The J gene is TRBJ1-2, the V gene TRBV7-8, with D unclear. Trimming removed 6 bases at V and 2 bases at J, with 10 bases between. Germline values: CDR1 SGHVS, CDR2 FQNEAQ. This CDR3 contains 13 residues. Written as DNA, the CDR3 is TGTGCCAGCAGTCCGGACCTCAACTATGGCTACACCTTC. Translating it yields CASSPDLNYGYTF.

This clonotype was seen at least ten times. This chain uses TRBV4-1 with TRBJ2-1; 7 bases are shared with TRBD2. The CDR3 extends over 14 amino acids. The V and J ends lost 6 bases and 7 bases, in that order; junction bases with no gene match: 9. CDR1 is MGHRA and CDR2 is YSYEKL in the germline V gene. For the CDR3, the DNA is TGCGCCAGCAGGTCCAGCGGGGTGGGGAATGAGCAGTTCTTC. The encoded protein is CASRSSGVGNEQFF.

This clonotype occurred a few times. This rearrangement joins TRBV7-8 to TRBJ2-1; 7 nucleotides line up with TRBD1. After removal of 5 bases from V and 6 bases from J, the junction contained 4 bases not matched to a gene. Germline values: CDR1 SGHVS, CDR2 FQNEAQ. This CDR3 region has 13 residues. CDR3 residues: CASSDGTANEQFF. CDR3 bases: TGTGCCAGCAGCGACGGGACAGCCAATGAGCAGTTCTTC. The entire variable domain, with the rest obtained from reference TRBV7-8 and TRBJ2-1, is as follows: GAGVSQSPRYKVAKRGQDVALRCDPISGHVSLFWYQQALGQGPEFLTYFQNEAQLDKSGLPSDRFFAERPEGSVSTLKIQRTQQEDSAVYLCASSDGTANEQFFGPGTRLTVL.

This clonotype was counted only a few times. This chain uses TRBV15 with TRBJ2-3; 7 bases are a match to TRBD1. The CDR3 contains 15 residues. The V segment lost 5 bases and the J segment 3 bases; nucleotides outside the gene matches: 8. Germline V gene lookup returns CDR1 LNHNV and CDR2 YYDKDF (reference sequence). CDR3 nucleotides: TGTGCCACCAGCCCTCAGGGACAGAGGACAGATACGCAGTATTTT. This sequence encodes CATSPQGQRTDTQYF.

This clonotype was counted many times. The chain combines TRBV7-9 with TRBJ1-1; D unclear. The germline V and J ends were trimmed by 0 bases and 8 bases, with 7 bases remaining between them. This CDR3 contains 12 residues. Germline loops: CDR1 SEHNR, CDR2 FQNEAQ (reference sequence). CDR3 DNA sequence: TGTGCCAGCAGCTTAGCCTGGCAGGAAGCTTTCTTT. It is translated as CASSLAWQEAFF.

This clonotype was seen just once. The chain carries TRBV4-3 and TRBJ2-5; D gene unclear. The CDR3 has 14 amino acids. Per the germline V gene, CDR1 is LGHNA and CDR2 is YSLEER. The V end was cut by 6 bases, the J end by 7 bases, with 18 bases between. The CDR3 DNA reads TGCGCCAGCAGTCCAAACCCGTTTTCCGGGACCCAGTACTTC. It translates to CASSPNPFSGTQYF.

This clonotype was observed once. The gene calls are TRBV20-1 and TRBJ2-7; the D gene is possibly TRBD1 (5 bases). CDR1 is DFQATT and CDR2 is SNEGSKA in the germline V gene (reference sequence). The ends were cut back, 0 bases at V and 4 bases at J, with 13 bases in the middle. The CDR3 is 14 residues long. Here the CDR3 reads CSARDRLGRYEQYF. DNA for the CDR3: TGCAGTGCTAGAGACCGATTGGGGCGGTACGAGCAGTACTTC.

This chain connects TRBV6-1 to TRBJ2-1; TRBD2 agrees at 12 bases. The junction had 10 bases not matched to a gene; V was cut back by 5 bases and J by 8 bases. The CDR3 consists of 16 residues. Germline values: CDR1 MNHNS, CDR2 SASEGT. The CDR3 DNA follows: TGTGCCAGCAGTCTTACCCCTAGCGGGGGGGGCTATGAGCAGTTCTTC. Protein sequence: CASSLTPSGGGYEQFF.

The chain combines TRBV19 with TRBJ2-5; tentative D call: TRBD2 (5 bases). Per the germline V gene, CDR1 is LNHDA and CDR2 is SQIVND (reference sequence). This CDR3 contains 13 residues. Trimming took 9 bases from V and 0 from J, leaving 11 bases between them. The CDR3 is CASKDFYQETQYF. CDR3 sequence (DNA): TGTGCCAGCAAGGACTTTTACCAAGAGACCCAGTACTTC.

The CDR3 loop reads CASSGGRGRHYNEQFF. The CDR3 nucleotides are TGTGCCAGCAGCGGCGGGCGGGGGAGACACTACAATGAGCAGTTCTTC. V usage is TRBV7-9 and J usage is TRBJ2-1, with TRBD2 matching 7 bases. V trimming: 5 bases; J trimming: 3 bases; junction bases outside the gene matches: 10. Germline V gene sequence: CDR1 SEHNR, CDR2 FQNEAQ (reference sequence). The length of the CDR3 is 16 residues. Supplemented by reference TRBV7-9 and TRBJ2-1, the full variable domain reads DTGVSQNPRHKITKRGQNVTFRCDPISEHNRLYWYRQTLGQGPEFLTYFQNEAQLEKSRLLSDRFSAERPKGSFSTLEIQRTEQGDSAMYLCASSGGRGRHYNEQFFGPGTRLTVL.

Only a few counts were recorded for this clonotype. V and J are TRBV10-3 and TRBJ1-2; 7 nucleotides line up with TRBD1. The CDR3 extends over 14 amino acids. Per the germline V gene, CDR1 is ENHRY and CDR2 is SYGVKD. V was clipped by 6 bases and J by 2 bases; unmatched bases: 6. Written as DNA, the CDR3 is TGTGCCATCAGCGCCTGGGACAGAAACTATGGCTACACCTTC. Encoded protein: CAISAWDRNYGYTF.

As concerns this clonotype: An end of the junction does not agree with germline; a read error may underlie this. The chain uses TRBV7-3 and TRBJ2-2; a possible D gene is TRBD1 (6 bases). Germline assignment: CDR1 SGHTA and CDR2 FQGTGA. The CDR3 contains 16 residues. The CDR3 DNA is TGTGCCAGCAGCCTAACAGGGTATCAGAACACCGGGGAGCTGTTTTTT. It specifies CASSLTGYQNTGELFF.